This T cell receptor beta chain appears in the sequencing data of a study of blood T cell repertoires in COVID-19. Overall study context: PBMCs, B-cell-depleted T cells, or T cells were the source of the cDNA or gDNA that made up the material.

Authors' processing steps: For nucleated cells, counts were estimated from reference gene primer amplification. The method was immunoSEQ multiplex PCR; TCRdb's version includes in-frame clones alone and lacks a portion of them. Clone size and the V and J calls come from that table; the DNA yielded D and trimming. Of 180,000 or so clones listed, around 87% are singletons. The CDR3 length is 18 residues. CDR1 and CDR2 (germline): MGHRA, YSYEKL. With 6 bases removed from V and 1 base from J, the gap between germline ends came to 24 bases. The sample consisted of peripheral blood. The chain employs TRBV4-1 and TRBJ1-1, with D possibly being TRBD1 (5 bases). This receptor was obtained from a man aged 35-49 years with active or convalescent COVID-19. The CDR3 coding sequence is TGCGCCAGCAGAGCAGTTGGTCGTGGGTCCAGGGCGAACACTGAAGCTTTCTTT. This translates into CASRAVGRGSRANTEAFF.